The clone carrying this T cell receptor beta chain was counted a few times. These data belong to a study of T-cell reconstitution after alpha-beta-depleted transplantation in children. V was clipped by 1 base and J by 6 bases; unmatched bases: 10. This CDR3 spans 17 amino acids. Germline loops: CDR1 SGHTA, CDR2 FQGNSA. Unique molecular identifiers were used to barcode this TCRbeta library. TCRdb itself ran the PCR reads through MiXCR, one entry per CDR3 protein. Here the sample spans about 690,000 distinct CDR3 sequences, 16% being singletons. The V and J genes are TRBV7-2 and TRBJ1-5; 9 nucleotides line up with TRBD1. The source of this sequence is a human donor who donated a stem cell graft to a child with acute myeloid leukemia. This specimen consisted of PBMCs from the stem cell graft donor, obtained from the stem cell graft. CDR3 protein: CASSLVAGQGPGQPQHF. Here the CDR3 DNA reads TGTGCCAGCAGCTTAGTCGCGGGACAGGGACCTGGTCAGCCCCAGCATTTT.